One and the same sample provided the 6 T cell receptor beta chains below, sequenced in a study of blood T cell repertoires in COVID-19. The table came from immunoSEQ multiplex PCR; TCRdb's copy has only in-frame clones and leaves some out. The table lists 190,000 or so clones, around 88% of them singletons. The specimen was peripheral blood. The receptors stem from a man aged 45-60 years with active or convalescent COVID-19.

V and J are TRBV27 and TRBJ2-5; TRBD2 aligns across 14 bases. V was pared by 2 bases and J by 5 bases, with 7 bases of the junction left unmatched. Germline V gene data show CDR1 as MNHEY and CDR2 as SMNVEV (reference sequence). This CDR3 comprises 17 residues. This CDR3 is CASSLGGLAGEIETQYF. As DNA, the CDR3 is TGTGCCAGCAGTTTAGGGGGACTAGCGGGGGAGATTGAGACCCAGTACTTC.

This clone has a count of ten or more. The chain carries TRBV24-1 and TRBJ2-7; D might be TRBD1 (5 bases). Germline V gene sequence: CDR1 KGHDR, CDR2 SFDVKD. There are 11 residues in the CDR3. V was trimmed by 1 base and J by 12 bases, leaving 9 bases between them. The DNA for the CDR3 is TGTGCCACCAGTGATTTTCAGGGCAGGTACTTC. This gives the protein CATSDFQGRYF.

This chain uses TRBV27 with TRBJ2-7, with 8 bases lining up with TRBD1. From germline, CDR1 is MNHEY and CDR2 SMNVEV (reference sequence). V shed 6 bases, J shed 4 bases, and the junction held 17 bases outside the gene matches. This CDR3 has 17 amino acids. Written as DNA, the CDR3 is TGTGCCAGCAGACTCAGCCAGCAGGGGGCTCAGGCTTACGAGCAGTACTTC. This encodes CASRLSQQGAQAYEQYF.

V usage is TRBV10-1 and J usage is TRBJ1-4; D call uncertain. Germline V CDR1 and CDR2: WNHNN, SYGVQD (reference sequence). V shed 3 bases and J shed 8 bases, with 13 bases lying between them. This CDR3 has 14 residues. DNA for the CDR3: TGCGCCAGCAGTGATCCCGATAGAAGCGAAAAACTGTTTTTT. Translating it yields CASSDPDRSEKLFF.

The rearrangement uses TRBV2 and TRBJ2-7; 8 nucleotides agree with TRBD1. This CDR3 comprises 14 residues. Germline assignment: CDR1 SNHLY and CDR2 FYNNEI. The CDR3 sequence: CADRSGTGTYEQYF. CDR3 DNA sequence: TGTGCAGACCGATCCGGGACAGGTACTTACGAGCAGTACTTC.

This clone appeared a single time. The gene calls are TRBV6-6 and TRBJ1-5; 7 bases line up with TRBD1. CDR1 MNHNY and CDR2 SVGAGI come from the germline V gene (reference sequence). V shed 5 bases and J 4 bases; nucleotides not matched to a gene: 8. The CDR3 consists of 15 residues. CDR3 in DNA: TGTGCCAGCAGTCGGACAGGTGGGGGAAATCAGCCCCAGCATTTT. It encodes CASSRTGGGNQPQHF.